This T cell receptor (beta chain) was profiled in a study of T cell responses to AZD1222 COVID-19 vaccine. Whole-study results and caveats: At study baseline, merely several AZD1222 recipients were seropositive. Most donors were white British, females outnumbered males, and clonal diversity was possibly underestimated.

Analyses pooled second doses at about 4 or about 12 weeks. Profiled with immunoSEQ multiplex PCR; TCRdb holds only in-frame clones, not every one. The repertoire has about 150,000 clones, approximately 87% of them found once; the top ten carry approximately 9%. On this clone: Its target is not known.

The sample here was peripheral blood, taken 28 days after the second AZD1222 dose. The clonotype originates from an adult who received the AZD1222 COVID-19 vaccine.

The CDR3 spells CASSRTGDTEAFF. The CDR3 DNA follows: TGTGCCAGCTCACGCACAGGGGACACTGAAGCTTTCTTT. V is TRBV18 and J is TRBJ1-1; TRBD1 matches at 7 bases. Germline V gene lookup returns CDR1 KGHSH and CDR2 LQKENI. With 4 bases clipped from V and 3 bases from J, the junction kept 2 bases outside the gene matches. This CDR3 is built from 13 residues.